One and the same sample provided the 17 T cell receptor beta chains below, sequenced in a study of vaccination effects on CD4 cells after COVID-19. Their cognate antigens are unknown. Sequencing in the ViraFEST assay came after antigen-specific CD4+ T cells had been expanded with viral peptide pools, which were used to stimulate PBMC. At the end of around 11 days of culture, CD4+ T cells were isolated. Absence of prior SARS-CoV-2 infection characterized the vaccine recipients, who showed negative nucleocapsid antibodies. TCRdb's table, derived via immunoSEQ multiplex PCR, lists solely in-frame clones and lacks some. The repertoire holds around 41,000 clones, with around 77% as singletons. Material: CD4+ T cells from PBMCs cultured with SARS-CoV-2 spike peptides, obtained before COVID-19 vaccination. The receptors derive from a human donor who received a COVID-19 vaccine.

The V and J genes are TRBV21-1 and TRBJ1-5; the tabulated D call, TRBD1, remains unverified against the DNA. TRBV21-1 is a pseudogene segment. This CDR3 spans 13 amino acids. CDR3 DNA sequence: TGTGCCATCGAGGGACAGGGTTATCAGCCCCAGCATTTT. Encoded protein: CAIEGQGYQPQHF.

V is TRBV5-6 and J is TRBJ2-7, with 7 bases that match TRBD2. The germline gives CDR1 SGHDT, CDR2 YYEEEE. Trimming took 0 bases from V and 2 from J; bases not matched to a gene: 5. The CDR3 totals 15 residues. This CDR3 is CASSLGWGGAYEQYV. The CDR3 region has the DNA TGTGCCAGCAGCTTGGGTTGGGGGGGGGCCTACGAGCAGTACGTC.

The chain recombines TRBV5-8 with TRBJ2-3; perhaps TRBD1 as D (5 bases). The V gene lost 10 bases and the J gene lost 1 base, with 16 bases spanning the gap. This CDR3 region has 14 residues. CDR1 and CDR2 (germline): SGHTS, YDEGEE. CDR3 nucleotides: TGTGCCGCAGGGCCCTTTATAGGCACAGATACGCAGTATTTT. It yields the protein CAAGPFIGTDTQYF.

The V gene is TRBV19, the J gene TRBJ2-1; possibly TRBD2 for D (5 bases). The CDR3 sequence is 13 residues long. Germline V gives CDR1 LNHDA, CDR2 SQIVND (reference sequence). Trimming pared 7 bases from V and 0 bases from J, leaving 7 bases between. The CDR3 DNA reads as TGTGCCAGTATAGGGAGCTCCTACAATGAGCAGTTCTTC. It is translated as CASIGSSYNEQFF.

The V and J genes are TRBV28 and TRBJ2-7; D is undetermined. The CDR3 totals 15 residues. Trimming cost V 5 bases and J 2 bases, with 16 bases left between them. Germline CDR1 and CDR2: MDHEN and SYDVKM. CDR3 amino acids: CASSPRTYRPYEQYV. The CDR3 DNA follows: TGTGCCAGCAGTCCTCGAACCTACCGCCCCTACGAGCAGTACGTC.

In its sample, this clone was seen a few times. The chain carries TRBV5-1 and TRBJ1-4, with 8 nucleotides matching TRBD1. Germline V gene lookup returns CDR1 SGHRS and CDR2 YFSETQ. CDR3 length: 13 residues. The V segment lost 4 bases and the J segment 10 bases; nucleotides outside the gene matches: 6. CDR3 amino acids: CASSVGQGGKLFF. For the CDR3, the DNA is TGCGCCAGCAGCGTAGGACAGGGAGGAAAACTGTTTTTT.

The chain links TRBV30 to TRBJ1-1, with TRBD1 identical over 7 bases. The germline gives CDR1 GTSNPN, CDR2 SVGIG (reference sequence). This CDR3 region has 13 residues. J was trimmed by 1 base and V by 2 bases; bases with no gene match: 1. In DNA, the CDR3 is TGTGCCTGGAGTCGGGACAGGAACACTGAAGCTTTCTTT. Amino acids: CAWSRDRNTEAFF.

This chain links TRBV3-1 (or the pseudogene TRBV3-2) with TRBJ1-3; D uncertain. The CDR3 totals 14 residues. Germline V gene sequence: CDR1 LGHDT, CDR2 YNNKEL (reference sequence). V was clipped by 7 bases and J by 0 bases, with 10 bases between them. The CDR3 nucleotides are TGTGCCAGCAAAGGCGATAGCTCTGGAAACACCATATATTTT. This encodes CASKGDSSGNTIYF.

J is TRBJ2-2 and V is TRBV6-5; 7 nucleotides agree with TRBD1. In germline, CDR1 is MNHEY, CDR2 SVGAGI. Losses at the gene ends were 2 bases for V and 4 bases for J; bases not matched to a gene: 1. The CDR3 has 14 amino acids. The CDR3 protein is CASSYRDSTGELFF. CDR3 DNA: TGTGCCAGCAGTTACCGGGACAGCACCGGGGAGCTGTTTTTT.

The chain joins TRBV7-2 to TRBJ2-1; no definite D call. The V gene's germline CDR1 is SGHTA and CDR2 FQGNSA. The CDR3 runs to 16 residues. The V end was cut by 5 bases, the J end by 0 bases, with 14 bases between. The CDR3: CASSPIRSISYNEQFF. CDR3 in DNA: TGTGCCAGCAGCCCAATTCGAAGTATCTCCTACAATGAGCAGTTCTTC.

CDR3 DNA: TGTGCCAGCAGCTTAAATGCAGGGGGCAATCAGCCCCAGCATTTT. Its protein is CASSLNAGGNQPQHF. The chain couples TRBV7-2 to TRBJ1-5, with D tentatively TRBD1 (6 bases). Germline CDR1 is SGHTA and CDR2 is FQGNSA. V was pared by 2 bases and J by 2 bases, with 10 bases between. The CDR3 sequence is 15 residues long.

This clone was detected once. This sequence joins TRBV9 and TRBJ1-2; D unclear. The V gene's germline CDR1 is SGDLS and CDR2 YYNGEE. The CDR3 is made up of 15 amino acids. Trimming cost V 0 bases and J 1 base, with 10 bases left between them. The CDR3 nucleotides are TGTGCCAGCAGCGTAGTAGCCACAGATAACTATGGCTACACCTTC. This codes for CASSVVATDNYGYTF.

The gene calls are TRBV7-3 and TRBJ2-5; weak D call: TRBD2 (5 bases). From germline, CDR1 is SGHTA and CDR2 FQGTGA. The germline V and J ends were trimmed by 5 bases and 7 bases, with 14 bases remaining between them. The CDR3 spans 13 residues. The CDR3 region has the DNA TGTGCCAGCAGCCCGGACTGGAGCGGGACCCAGTACTTC. Encoded protein: CASSPDWSGTQYF.

With respect to this clone: Additional DNA sequences in this sample encode the identical CDR3. The chain employs TRBV5-6 and TRBJ2-3; D perhaps matches TRBD2 (7 bases). The germline CDR1 and CDR2 sequences are SGHDT and YYEEEE. V was cut by 2 bases and J by 4 bases, with 8 bases left in between. This CDR3 has 13 amino acids. The CDR3 DNA reads TGTGCCAGCAGCTTAGGGGGGGCAGATACGCAGTATTTT. Its translation is CASSLGGADTQYF.

V is TRBV3-1 (or the pseudogene TRBV3-2) and J is TRBJ2-3; 11 nucleotides align to TRBD1. CDR1 is LGHDT and CDR2 is YNNKEL in the germline V gene (reference sequence). The CDR3 is 15 amino acids. V gave up 5 bases and J gave up 6 bases; unmatched junction bases: 7. CDR3 DNA sequence: TGTGCCAGCAGCTGGACAGGGGGCTTAGGCGATACGCAGTATTTT. Encoded protein: CASSWTGGLGDTQYF.

The chain joins TRBV5-6 to TRBJ2-7, with 9 positions matching TRBD1. There are 13 residues in the CDR3. With V trimmed by 4 bases and J by 7 bases, 6 bases remained unmatched. From germline, CDR1 is SGHDT and CDR2 YYEEEE. CDR3 loop: CASSRQGGGEQYV. The CDR3 DNA follows: TGTGCCAGCAGCCGACAGGGGGGGGGAGAGCAGTACGTC.

This chain links TRBV5-1 with TRBJ1-6; D is undetermined. The CDR3 is made up of 16 amino acids. CDR1 and CDR2 (germline): SGHRS, YFSETQ. V was trimmed by 4 bases and J by 0 bases, leaving 11 bases between them. The CDR3 region is CASSADSSSYNSPLHF. The CDR3 DNA follows: TGCGCCAGCAGCGCGGACTCCAGCTCCTATAATTCACCCCTCCACTTT.